A selection of T cell receptor beta chains follows, all from one sample in a study of Graves' ophthalmopathy and Graves' hyperthyroidism. TCRdb used MiXCR to reprocess the multiplex PCR reads, holding one entry per CDR3 protein. Of about 240,000 distinct CDR3 sequences in the sample, 45% were seen once. Material: peripheral blood. These receptors all stem from an adult man with Graves' ophthalmopathy. Each CDR3 is given with its conserved first and last residue. Fields, in order: V gene, J gene, clone size, D gene, CDR3 protein, CDR3 DNA. D genes are given only for firm matches. Size is omitted from some rows. Given values are once, few, many or a class for expanded clones.

TRBV9	TRBJ2-2	-	-	CASSSDGTGELFF	TGTGCCAGCAGTTCCGATGGGACCGGGGAGCTGTTTTTT
TRBV6-5	TRBJ1-1	-	TRBD1	CASRARQGKTEAFF	TGTGCCAGCCGCGCAAGACAGGGAAAAACTGAAGCTTTCTTT
TRBV24-1	TRBJ1-5	-	TRBD1	CASTSGTGSNQPQHF	TGTGCCAGCACTTCCGGGACAGGGAGCAATCAGCCCCAGCATTTT
TRBV9	TRBJ2-3	-	TRBD2	CASSRTSGTDTQYF	TGTGCCAGCAGCAGGACTAGCGGCACAGATACGCAGTATTTT
TRBV7-6	TRBJ2-2	-	-	CASTLAATGELFF	TGTGCCAGCACTCTGGCGGCGACCGGGGAGCTGTTTTTT
TRBV6-2/TRBV6-3	TRBJ2-7	few	TRBD2	CASSLAGGFDEQYF	TGTGCCAGCAGCTTAGCGGGAGGGTTCGACGAGCAGTACTTC
TRBV2	TRBJ1-5	-	-	CASRLGLNQPQHF	TGTGCCAGCAGATTGGGCCTTAATCAGCCCCAGCATTTT
TRBV20-1	TRBJ1-1	-	-	CSARDPQPFTEAFF	TGCAGTGCTAGAGATCCACAGCCATTCACTGAAGCTTTCTTT
TRBV9	TRBJ1-6	-	TRBD1	CASSQGGSAAPPLHF	TGTGCCAGCAGCCAGGGGGGGTCGGCTGCTCCACCCCTCCACTTT
TRBV2	TRBJ1-5	few	-	CASKSLGDWVQHF	TGTGCCAGCAAGAGCCTCGGGGACTGGGTCCAGCATTTT
TRBV6-6	TRBJ1-1	-	-	CASSSLTMNTEAFF	TGTGCCAGCAGTTCGCTTACCATGAACACTGAAGCTTTCTTT
TRBV5-4	TRBJ1-2	once	TRBD1	CASSSDRGTDGYTF	TGTGCCAGCAGCTCGGACAGGGGAACTGATGGCTACACCTTC
TRBV20-1	TRBJ1-1	-	-	CSARDGRGANTEAFF	TGCAGTGCTAGAGATGGGCGGGGGGCGAACACTGAAGCTTTCTTT
TRBV20-1	TRBJ1-5	-	-	CSANTGFGNQPQHF	TGCAGTGCTAACACAGGGTTTGGCAATCAGCCCCAGCATTTT
TRBV7-8	TRBJ1-2	few	-	CASQNPESSYGYTF	TGTGCCAGTCAGAACCCGGAATCGAGCTATGGCTACACCTTC
TRBV6-5	TRBJ2-2	-	-	CASSPLRGELFF	TGTGCCAGCAGTCCCCTTAGGGGGGAGCTGTTTTTT
TRBV24-1	TRBJ2-5	many	-	CATSDRVKIQETQYF	TGTGCCACCAGTGACCGTGTTAAGATCCAAGAGACCCAGTACTTC
TRBV2	TRBJ2-7	-	TRBD2	CASTLTSVLEQYF	TGTGCCAGCACCCTGACTAGCGTACTCGAGCAGTACTTC
TRBV7-3	TRBJ2-7	-	-	CASSIGDIDEQYF	TGTGCCAGCAGTATCGGGGACATCGACGAGCAGTACTTC
TRBV9	TRBJ1-4	-	TRBD1	CASSPRGQGGVEKLFF	TGTGCCAGCAGCCCCCGCGGACAGGGGGGAGTTGAAAAACTGTTTTTT
TRBV7-6	TRBJ2-7	-	-	CASSRNGPYEQYF	TGTGCCAGCAGCCGAAATGGCCCCTACGAGCAGTACTTC
TRBV7-2	TRBJ2-5	few	TRBD2	CASSWASGLQETQYF	TGTGCCAGCAGCTGGGCTAGCGGGCTACAAGAGACCCAGTACTTC
TRBV5-8	TRBJ1-2	-	-	CASSLTSPYGYTF	TGTGCCAGCAGCTTGACATCCCCCTATGGCTACACCTTC
TRBV10-3	TRBJ2-5	few	-	CAISESLRGETQYF	TGTGCCATCAGTGAGTCTCTCCGGGGAGAGACCCAGTACTTC
TRBV27	TRBJ2-7	few	-	CANAPYEQYF	TGTGCCAACGCTCCCTACGAGCAGTACTTC
TRBV9	TRBJ1-3	few	-	CASSVASHISGNTIYF	TGTGCCAGCAGCGTAGCCTCCCACATCTCTGGAAACACCATATATTTT
TRBV29-1	TRBJ1-2	-	-	CSVVYNSGNTF	TGCAGCGTTGTCTACAACTCTGGAAACACCTTC